This T cell receptor beta chain comes out of a study of a mutant IDH1 vaccine in newly diagnosed glioma. Findings of the study overall: With respect to changes in top peripheral T cell clonotypes, pseudoprogression seemed unrelated.

Trimming cost V 0 bases and J 6 bases, with 12 bases left between them. From germline, CDR1 is GTSNPN and CDR2 SVGIG (reference sequence). The CDR3 length is 14 residues. Sequencing used immunoSEQ multiplex PCR; TCRdb keeps in-frame clones, though not all of them. The data contain some 70,000 clones, more than 65% of them singletons. Concerning this clone itself: Antigen specificity is unknown.

Indicated time point: baseline, week 1 (first vaccination visit). Treatment reported: pre-vaccination baseline after standard-of-care therapy. This sequence joins TRBV30 and TRBJ1-5; the D gene is possibly TRBD1 (5 bases). Sequenced material: PBMCs, taken from a glioma patient treated with radiotherapy, temozolomide or both. This receptor was identified in a man aged 45-65 years with glioma. CDR3 DNA sequence: TGTGCCTGGAGTGTACCTACAGGCGGTCAGCCCCAGCATTTT. This codes for CAWSVPTGGQPQHF.